These T cell receptor beta chains were read from a single sample in a study of metastatic and nonmetastatic thyroid tumors. TCRdb re-clonotyped the PCR reads via MiXCR. The sample holds fewer than 20,000 clones, 29% seen once. Sample: tumor tissue. The receptors shown here come from a male donor with papillary thyroid cancer or a benign thyroid nodule (not recorded which). Some clones in this sample may be carry-over from other donors' samples. Both conserved end residues are part of each CDR3. Fields, in order: D gene, clone size, J gene, V gene, CDR3 length, CDR3 protein, CDR3 DNA. The D gene is left open where the match is weak. Only some rows state a clone size, as once, few, many or a class for expanded clones.

d_call: .; clone_size: .; j_call: TRBJ1-5; v_call: TRBV7-2; cdr3_length: 13; cdr3_aa: CASSLGGEQPQHF; cdr3_nt: TGTGCCAGCAGCTTAGGAGGGGAGCAGCCCCAGCATTTT
d_call: .; clone_size: .; j_call: TRBJ1-5; v_call: TRBV18; cdr3_length: 15; cdr3_aa: CASSQTATANQPQHF; cdr3_nt: TGTGCCAGCTCACAAACCGCGACTGCTAATCAGCCCCAGCATTTT
d_call: .; clone_size: .; j_call: TRBJ1-2; v_call: TRBV7-2; cdr3_length: 15; cdr3_aa: CASSFLPGLNYGYTF; cdr3_nt: TGTGCCAGCAGCTTCCTCCCCGGACTTAACTATGGCTACACCTTC
d_call: TRBD1; clone_size: .; j_call: TRBJ2-7; v_call: TRBV6-1; cdr3_length: 16; cdr3_aa: CASSSHDRGDSYEQYF; cdr3_nt: TGTGCCAGCAGTTCCCACGACAGGGGCGACTCCTACGAGCAGTACTTC
d_call: TRBD2; clone_size: few; j_call: TRBJ2-5; v_call: TRBV19; cdr3_length: 14; cdr3_aa: CASAPGAGEETQYF; cdr3_nt: TGTGCCAGCGCGCCGGGAGCGGGAGAAGAGACCCAGTACTTC
d_call: .; clone_size: many; j_call: TRBJ2-3; v_call: TRBV20-1; cdr3_length: 16; cdr3_aa: CSASGSGRAYTDTQYF; cdr3_nt: TGCAGTGCTAGCGGGTCGGGTCGGGCGTATACAGATACGCAGTATTTT
d_call: .; clone_size: .; j_call: TRBJ2-3; v_call: TRBV12-3/TRBV12-4; cdr3_length: 11; cdr3_aa: CASSFSDTQYF; cdr3_nt: TGTGCCAGCAGTTTTTCAGATACACAGTATTTT
d_call: TRBD1; clone_size: .; j_call: TRBJ2-7; v_call: TRBV5-1; cdr3_length: 16; cdr3_aa: CASDRGGIDGSFQQYF; cdr3_nt: TGCGCCAGCGACAGGGGAGGCATTGACGGGAGCTTCCAGCAGTACTTC
d_call: .; clone_size: many; j_call: TRBJ2-3; v_call: TRBV6-4; cdr3_length: 13; cdr3_aa: CASSSGSTDTQYF; cdr3_nt: TGTGCCAGCAGTTCGGGGAGCACAGATACGCAGTATTTT
d_call: .; clone_size: many; j_call: TRBJ2-1; v_call: TRBV7-8; cdr3_length: 13; cdr3_aa: CASSEQGNNEQFF; cdr3_nt: TGTGCCAGCAGCGAACAGGGAAACAATGAGCAGTTCTTC
d_call: TRBD2; clone_size: many; j_call: TRBJ2-3; v_call: TRBV20-1; cdr3_length: 18; cdr3_aa: CSARGGGLAGAYTDTQYF; cdr3_nt: TGCAGTGCAAGAGGGGGTGGACTAGCGGGGGCCTACACAGATACGCAGTATTTT